The 5 T cell receptor beta chains given below trace back to one sample, sequenced in a study of cytomegalovirus exposure and HLA in healthy donors. A multiplex PCR was run with 60 Vbeta primers and 13 Jbeta primers. The method was immunoSEQ multiplex PCR; TCRdb's version includes in-frame clones alone and lacks a portion of them. The data contain approximately 90,000 clones, 85% of them singletons. Specimen: PBMCs. Every receptor here comes from a man in his forties in good health and CMV-seropositive.

The chain links TRBV5-6 to TRBJ2-3; 12 bases match TRBD2. In germline, CDR1 is SGHDT, CDR2 YYEEEE. This CDR3 is 15 amino acids long. V lost 0 bases to trimming and J lost 4 bases; unmatched junction nucleotides: 0. The CDR3 protein is CASSLGLAGADTQYF. The CDR3 DNA follows: TGTGCCAGCAGCTTGGGACTAGCGGGGGCAGATACGCAGTATTTT.

The V call is TRBV5-5, the J call TRBJ2-5, with 8 bases that match TRBD2. The ends lost 0 bases at V and 2 bases at J; junction bases unmatched: 3. This CDR3 spans 15 amino acids. Germline V gene data show CDR1 as SGHKS and CDR2 as YYEKEE (reference sequence). CDR3 sequence (DNA): TGTGCCAGCAGCTTGGCCGGGGGGGATCAAGAGACCCAGTACTTC. Amino acids: CASSLAGGDQETQYF.

V usage is TRBV5-1 and J usage is TRBJ2-3, with a possible D match to TRBD2 (5 bases). The V and J ends lost 2 bases and 1 base respectively, with 14 bases between them. Germline assignment: CDR1 SGHRS and CDR2 YFSETQ. The CDR3 length is 16 residues. CDR3 amino acids: CASSLSGRGRTDTQYF. CDR3 coding DNA: TGCGCCAGCAGCTTAAGCGGACGTGGGCGCACAGATACGCAGTATTTT.

The CDR3 is CASSDIGDCEAFF. DNA for the CDR3: TGTGCCAGCAGCGATATAGGGGATTGTGAAGCTTTCTTT. V gene TRBV11-3 combines with J gene TRBJ1-1; maybe TRBD1 (5 bases). CDR1 SGHNT and CDR2 YENEEA come from the germline V gene. The CDR3 runs 13 residues. V lost 5 bases, J lost 7 bases, and 14 bases lay in between.

V gene TRBV27 combines with J gene TRBJ1-1; the match to TRBD1 covers 7 bases. Germline assignment: CDR1 MNHEY and CDR2 SMNVEV (reference sequence). The CDR3 has 15 amino acids. V dropped 3 bases and J dropped 5; count of bases not matched to a gene: 9. CDR3 sequence: CASSFRGPARTEAFF. The CDR3 DNA reads as TGTGCCAGCAGTTTTAGGGGGCCCGCGCGGACTGAAGCTTTCTTT.